The TCR beta chain under discussion was sequenced for a study of shared clonotypes between healthy human individuals. Study-level findings and limits: The represented genetic and exposure-history diversity was limited by the small number of donors.

The sorted-subset replicate PCRs were given about 210 ng DNA, which is some 29,000 T cell genomes. Original methodology: Sequence data from immunoSEQ were junction-only and lacked quality scores; consequently, filtering differed. Assay: immunoSEQ multiplex PCR; the TCRdb copy retains only in-frame clones and omits some. The V and J calls and clone size are taken from that table; D and trimming were inferred from the DNA. This sample has some 980,000 clones, with 70% to 85% found just once. The donors were all Caucasian adults (living in Nashville, Tennessee). Germline CDR1 and CDR2: MNHEY and SVGAGI. CDR3 size: 15 residues. V gave up 5 bases and J gave up 6 bases, with 20 bases separating them. This clone occurred many times. Its antigen is not known.

This receptor was identified in a man aged 18 to 35 in good health. Material: memory CD4+ T cells sorted from blood. Noted subset: CD45RA-negative fraction. The chain has TRBV6-5 and TRBJ2-7, with a tentative D call TRBD2 (5 bases). The CDR3 DNA follows: TGTGCCAGCAGTCCAATCACGACAAGCACTAGCGAGCAGTACTTC. Amino acids: CASSPITTSTSEQYF.